This is a list of T cell receptor beta chains from one sample in a study of CD8 T cells in Susac syndrome. Using its own MiXCR run on the immunoSEQ multiplex PCR reads, TCRdb lists one record per CDR3 protein. Among 180,000 or so distinct CDR3 sequences, less than 95% were seen once, and the ten largest hold 0.085% to 0.13%. The sample was CD4+ T cells from PBMCs. Receptors originate from a human donor in good health. CDR3s include the opening cysteine and the closing phenylalanine or tryptophan. The D gene is left open where the match is weak. Clone size is shown for a subset of rows, as once, few, many or a class of expanded clone.

j_call v_call clone_size d_call cdr3_aa cdr3_nt
TRBJ2-7 TRBV7-9 once NA CASSASRESSYEQYF TGTGCCAGCAGCGCCTCTCGAGAGAGCTCCTACGAGCAGTACTTC
TRBJ2-1 TRBV25-1 NA NA CASSEFGGSNEQFF TGTGCCAGCAGTGAATTCGGGGGATCCAATGAGCAGTTCTTC
TRBJ2-7 TRBV29-1 NA NA CSVYSGLNEQYF TGCAGCGTTTATAGTGGGCTAAACGAGCAGTACTTC
TRBJ1-3 TRBV29-1 NA NA CSVVVPTSGNTIYF TGCAGCGTGGTCGTCCCGACCTCTGGAAACACCATATATTTT
TRBJ2-3 TRBV30 NA NA CAWRRGGTDTQYF TGTGCCTGGCGGCGGGGCGGCACAGATACGCAGTATTTT
TRBJ2-1 TRBV15 NA NA CATSTGGQSYPYNEQFF TGTGCCACCAGCACTGGGGGGCAGAGCTACCCCTACAATGAGCAGTTCTTC
TRBJ2-3 TRBV25-1 NA NA CASSVGQITQYF TGTGCCAGCAGTGTCGGACAGATTACGCAGTATTTT
TRBJ2-7 TRBV6-2/TRBV6-3 NA NA CASRTNRADRSYEQYF TGTGCCAGCAGGACGAACAGGGCGGATAGATCCTACGAGCAGTACTTC
TRBJ2-7 TRBV7-2 once NA CASSFEGREQYF TGTGCCAGCAGCTTCGAGGGGAGAGAGCAGTACTTC
TRBJ2-3 TRBV20-1 NA NA CSARSRGDTQYF TGCAGTGCTCGCTCCAGGGGAGATACGCAGTATTTT
TRBJ2-1 TRBV20-1 NA NA CSASRRSSPPRSYNEQFF TGCAGTGCTAGTCGTCGGAGTTCTCCACCTCGCTCCTACAATGAGCAGTTCTTC
TRBJ2-3 TRBV2 once NA CASRRYPSDTQYF TGTGCCAGCAGGAGATATCCTAGCGATACGCAGTATTTT
TRBJ2-2 TRBV20-1 NA TRBD2 CSASQRTSGNRELFF TGCAGTGCTAGCCAGAGGACTAGCGGGAACAGAGAGCTGTTTTTT
TRBJ2-7 TRBV28 NA NA CASERPESGYYEQYF TGTGCCAGCGAAAGACCAGAATCCGGCTACTACGAGCAGTACTTC
TRBJ1-2 TRBV30 NA NA CACGIESNYGYTF TGTGCCTGTGGGATCGAGTCTAACTATGGCTACACCTTC
TRBJ2-3 TRBV27 NA NA CASRVTLLTDTQYF TGTGCCAGCAGAGTGACACTCCTCACAGATACGCAGTATTTT
TRBJ2-2 TRBV7-9 NA NA CASSSRAGLNTGELFF TGTGCCAGCAGCTCACGGGCAGGGCTTAACACCGGGGAGCTGTTTTTT
TRBJ2-3 TRBV29-1 once TRBD1 CSHKWDRSTDTQYF TGCAGCCATAAATGGGACAGGAGCACAGATACGCAGTATTTT
TRBJ1-2 TRBV29-1 NA NA CSGTIQGYGYTF TGCAGCGGTACCATACAGGGCTATGGCTACACCTTC
TRBJ2-3 TRBV30 NA NA CAWRQFMLLTDTQYF TGTGCCTGGAGACAGTTTATGCTACTCACAGATACGCAGTATTTT
TRBJ2-7 TRBV7-2 NA TRBD2 CASSRTAGGYEQYF TGTGCCAGCAGCCGAACAGCGGGAGGGTACGAGCAGTACTTC
TRBJ2-7 TRBV19 once NA CASSRTPAYEQYF TGTGCCAGTAGTAGAACGCCCGCCTACGAGCAGTACTTC
TRBJ1-5 TRBV29-1 NA TRBD1 CSVGTGEDQPQHF TGCAGCGTAGGGACAGGGGAGGATCAGCCCCAGCATTTT
TRBJ2-1 TRBV14 NA TRBD2 CASSPRLASGSLDEQFF TGTGCCAGCAGCCCCCGGTTAGCTAGCGGGAGTTTGGATGAGCAGTTCTTC
TRBJ2-5 TRBV29-1 once TRBD2 CSVEKLAGETQYF TGCAGCGTCGAGAAGCTAGCGGGAGAGACCCAGTACTTC
TRBJ2-7 TRBV7-2 once TRBD1 CASSFPGQVGEQYF TGTGCCAGCAGCTTCCCGGGACAGGTCGGCGAGCAGTACTTC